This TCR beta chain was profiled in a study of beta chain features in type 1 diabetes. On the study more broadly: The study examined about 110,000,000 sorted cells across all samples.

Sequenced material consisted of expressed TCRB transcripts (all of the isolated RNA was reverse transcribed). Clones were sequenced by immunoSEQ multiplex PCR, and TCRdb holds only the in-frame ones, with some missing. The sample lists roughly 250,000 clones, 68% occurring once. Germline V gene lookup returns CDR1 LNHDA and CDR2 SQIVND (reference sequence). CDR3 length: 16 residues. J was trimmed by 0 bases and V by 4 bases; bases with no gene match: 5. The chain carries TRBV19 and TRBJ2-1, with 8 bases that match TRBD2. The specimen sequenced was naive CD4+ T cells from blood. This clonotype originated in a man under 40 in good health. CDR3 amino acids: CASSTYSGSSYNEQFF. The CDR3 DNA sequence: TGTGCCAGTAGTACGTACAGCGGGAGCTCCTACAATGAGCAGTTCTTC.